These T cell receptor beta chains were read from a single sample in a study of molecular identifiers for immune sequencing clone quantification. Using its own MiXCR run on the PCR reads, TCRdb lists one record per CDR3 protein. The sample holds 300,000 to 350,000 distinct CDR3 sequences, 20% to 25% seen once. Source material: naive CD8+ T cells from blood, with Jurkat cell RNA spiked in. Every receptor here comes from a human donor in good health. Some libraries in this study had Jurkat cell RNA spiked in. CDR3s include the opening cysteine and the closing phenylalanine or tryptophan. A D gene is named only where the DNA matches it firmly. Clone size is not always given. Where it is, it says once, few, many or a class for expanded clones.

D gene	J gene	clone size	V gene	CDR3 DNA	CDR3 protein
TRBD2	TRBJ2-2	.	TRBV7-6	TGTGCCAGCAGCCCTCGCCCGGGACTAGCTCTTCTCAGCGGGGAGCTGTTTTTT	CASSPRPGLALLSGELFF
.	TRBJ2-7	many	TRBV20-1	TGCAGTGCCCGAGGACCGATCTCCTACGAGCAGTACTTC	CSARGPISYEQYF
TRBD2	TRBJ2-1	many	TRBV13	TGTGCCAGCAGCTTGAGCCTAGCGGGAGGCAATGAGCAGTTCTTC	CASSLSLAGGNEQFF
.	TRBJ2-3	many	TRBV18	TGTGCCAGCTCACCAGTCAGTGGTGCAGGAGATACGCAGTATTTT	CASSPVSGAGDTQYF
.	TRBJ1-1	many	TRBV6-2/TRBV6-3	TGTGCCAGCAGCATAGCCTGGGGCACTGAAGCTTTCTTT	CASSIAWGTEAFF
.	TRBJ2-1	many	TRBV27	TGTGCCAGCAGTCTGGTCCCTGCGAATGAGCAGTTCTTC	CASSLVPANEQFF
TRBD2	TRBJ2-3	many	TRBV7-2	TGTGCCAGCAGCTTATATATTAGCGGGAGCACAGATACGCAGTATTTT	CASSLYISGSTDTQYF
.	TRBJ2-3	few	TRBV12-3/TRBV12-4	TGTGCCAGCAGTTTCGATCCCGATACGCAGTATTTT	CASSFDPDTQYF
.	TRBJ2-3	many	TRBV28	TGTGCCAGCAGCCCCCTGGCGGGGGCACACACAGATACGCAGTATTTT	CASSPLAGAHTDTQYF
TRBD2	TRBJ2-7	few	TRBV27	TGTGCCAGCGGATCCGGGACTAGCGGGACCGAGCAGTACTTC	CASGSGTSGTEQYF
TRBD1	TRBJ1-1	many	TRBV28	TGTGCCAGCAGGCTGACAGGGGGATTGACGAACACTGAAGCTTTCTTT	CASRLTGGLTNTEAFF
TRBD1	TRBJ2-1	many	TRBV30	TGTGCCTGGAGTTTCGTCAGGGGGCCCGGTAATGAGCAGTTCTTC	CAWSFVRGPGNEQFF
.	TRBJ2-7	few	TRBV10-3	TGTGCCATCAGTGTTCCCCGGAAGGGTGGGGGCAACGAGCAGTACTTC	CAISVPRKGGGNEQYF
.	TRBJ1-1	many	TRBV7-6	TGTGCCAGCAGCCCGGTTGAGTCTCCTGCCACTGAAGCTTTCTTT	CASSPVESPATEAFF
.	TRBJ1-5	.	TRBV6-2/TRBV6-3	TGTGCCAGCAGTTACTCGCCAGTTCATCAGCCCCAGCATTTT	CASSYSPVHQPQHF
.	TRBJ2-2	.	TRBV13	TGTGCCAGCAGCTTAGATGGGGGTATCACCGGGGAGCTGTTTTTT	CASSLDGGITGELFF
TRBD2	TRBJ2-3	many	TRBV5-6	TGTGCCAGCAGCTTGGCCGCTAGCGGCTACACAGATACGCAGTATTTT	CASSLAASGYTDTQYF
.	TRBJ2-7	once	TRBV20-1	TGCAGAGCTAGAAGTCCTGACGCAGCCTACGAGCAGTACTTC	CRARSPDAAYEQYF
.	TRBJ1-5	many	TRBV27	TGTGCCAGCAGTATCTGGAGCAATCAGCCCCAGCATTTT	CASSIWSNQPQHF
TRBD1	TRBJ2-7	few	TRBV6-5	TGTGCCAGCAGCAAGGTTCGGACAGGGAGCTCCTACGAGCAGTACTTC	CASSKVRTGSSYEQYF
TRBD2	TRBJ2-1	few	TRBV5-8	TGTGCCAGCAGCTTCTTAGATAGCGGGATGCTGTTGTACAATGAGCAGTTCTTC	CASSFLDSGMLLYNEQFF
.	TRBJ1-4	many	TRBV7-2	TGTGCCAGCAGCTTAGAGGGGTCCCAGGAACTGTTTTTT	CASSLEGSQELFF
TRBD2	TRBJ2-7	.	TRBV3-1	TGTGCCAGCAGCCAAAAACTAGCGGGAGGCACCTACGAGCAGTACTTC	CASSQKLAGGTYEQYF
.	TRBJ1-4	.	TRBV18	TGTGCCAGCTCACCAGGGTCGAGTAATGAAAAACTGTTTTTT	CASSPGSSNEKLFF
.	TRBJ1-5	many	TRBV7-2	TGTGCCAGCAGCTTAGACGGGGAACTATATAATCAGCCCCAGCATTTT	CASSLDGELYNQPQHF
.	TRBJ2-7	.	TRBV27	TGTGCCAGCAGTTTGGTCTTCATCGGGGCTAAGGGGCAGTACTTC	CASSLVFIGAKGQYF
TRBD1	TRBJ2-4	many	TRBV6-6	TGTGCCAGCAGTTATCCCCCCACGGACAGGAACATTCAGTACTTC	CASSYPPTDRNIQYF
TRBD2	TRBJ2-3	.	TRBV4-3	TGCGCCAGCAGCCAAGCCCTAGCGGGGGGGCTAGTTACAGATATGCAGTATTTT	CASSQALAGGLVTDMQYF
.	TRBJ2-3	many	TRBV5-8	TGTGCCAGCAGCGGCCGGGACACAACTAGCACAGATACGCAGTATTTT	CASSGRDTTSTDTQYF
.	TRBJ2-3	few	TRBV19	TGTGCCAGTAGTATCGGAGCATCTAGCACAGATACGCAGTATTTT	CASSIGASSTDTQYF
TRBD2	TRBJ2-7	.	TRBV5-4	TGTGCCAGCAGCTTGGGGGACCACGGGACTAGGGCCGAGCAGTACTTC	CASSLGDHGTRAEQYF
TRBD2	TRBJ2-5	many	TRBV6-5	TGTGCCAGCAGTTACGCCGGGACTAACCAAGAGACCCAGTACTTC	CASSYAGTNQETQYF
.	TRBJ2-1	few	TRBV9	TGTGCCAGCAGCGTAGGGACACCCGAGCAGTCCTTC	CASSVGTPEQSF
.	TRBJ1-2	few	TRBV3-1	TGTGCCAGCAGCCATGTAACAGGCCCCAGTCCGGATGGCTACACCTTC	CASSHVTGPSPDGYTF
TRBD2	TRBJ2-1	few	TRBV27	TGTGCCAGCAGTTTCGGGGGGGCTCCCTACAATGAGCAGTTCTTC	CASSFGGAPYNEQFF
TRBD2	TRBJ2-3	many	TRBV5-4	TGTGCCAGCAGCGTTTTCCCGATGGCTAGCGGGGAGCACACAGATACGCAGTATTTT	CASSVFPMASGEHTDTQYF
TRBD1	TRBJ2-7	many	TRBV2	TGTGCCAGCAGTGTCATGGGACAGGGACCTCACGAGCAGTACTTC	CASSVMGQGPHEQYF
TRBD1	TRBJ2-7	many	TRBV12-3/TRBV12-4	TGTGCCAGCAGCTCATACCCTAGGACAGGGGACGAGCAGTACTTC	CASSSYPRTGDEQYF
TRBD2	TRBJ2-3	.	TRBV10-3	TGTGCCACGGGGTCGACGGGGGGAAGTACAGATACGCAGTATTTT	CATGSTGGSTDTQYF
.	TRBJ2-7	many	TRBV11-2	TGTGCCAGCAGCCACGGTGGGGGGGCCGGGGACGAGCAGTACTTC	CASSHGGGAGDEQYF